The 27 T cell receptor beta chains below were found in one sample sequenced in a study of blood T cell repertoires in COVID-19. Profiled with immunoSEQ multiplex PCR; TCRdb holds only in-frame clones, not every one. There are 150,000 or so clones in the sample; approximately 88% occur only once, and around 5% lies in the top ten. Material for sequencing was PBMCs or T cells enriched from blood (not recorded which). These receptors were obtained from a man in his 70s who had been exposed to COVID-19.

V gene TRBV5-5 combines with J gene TRBJ1-2; D perhaps matches TRBD1 (6 bases). CDR1 and CDR2 (germline): SGHKS, YYEKEE (reference sequence). The V and J ends lost 2 bases and 7 bases respectively, with 12 bases between them. The CDR3 is 13 amino acids. CDR3 DNA sequence: TGTGCCAGCAGCTTTAACAGGGCGACTGGCTACACCTTC. Protein product: CASSFNRATGYTF. Full variable domain (rest looked up from reference TRBV5-5 and TRBJ1-2): DAGVTQSPTHLIKTRGQQVTLRCSPISGHKSVSWYQQVLGQGPQFIFQYYEKEERGRGNFPDRFSARQFPNYSSELNVNALLLGDSALYLCASSFNRATGYTFGSGTRLTVV.

The rearrangement uses TRBV5-1 and TRBJ2-2, with D perhaps matching TRBD2 (5 bases). Trimming removed 0 bases at V and 4 bases at J, with 16 bases between. Germline V CDR1 and CDR2: SGHRS, YFSETQ. The CDR3 consists of 17 residues. CDR3 sequence (DNA): TGCGCCAGCAGCTTGGGGGTGCCGGGGTCGGTCACCGGGGAGCTGTTTTTT. Its translation is CASSLGVPGSVTGELFF.

The chain has TRBV7-9 and TRBJ1-4; TRBD1 aligns across 7 bases. V dropped 1 base and J dropped 7; count of bases not matched to a gene: 12. Germline V gene data show CDR1 as SEHNR and CDR2 as FQNEAQ (reference sequence). The CDR3 loop spans 17 amino acids. The CDR3 DNA follows: TGTGCCAGCAGCTTAGTCCCGCCCGACAGGGACGGTGAAAAACTGTTTTTT. This sequence encodes CASSLVPPDRDGEKLFF.

The chain uses TRBV19 and TRBJ2-5, with D perhaps matching TRBD1 (6 bases). Germline loops: CDR1 LNHDA, CDR2 SQIVND (reference sequence). The CDR3 length is 15 residues. V dropped 4 bases and J dropped 3 bases, with 15 bases sitting between them. The CDR3 here is CASSTPGQPKETQYF. The CDR3 region has the DNA TGTGCCAGTAGTACCCCCGGACAGCCCAAAGAGACCCAGTACTTC.

Written as DNA, the CDR3 is TGTGCCAGCAGGGTCCAGGGGGCTTCTAATTCACCCCTCCACTTT. Translation: CASRVQGASNSPLHF. The chain recombines TRBV5-6 with TRBJ1-6, with 8 bases lining up with TRBD1. This CDR3 is built from 15 residues. Germline lookup yields CDR1 SGHDT and CDR2 YYEEEE. With 5 bases clipped from V and 6 bases from J, the junction kept 7 bases outside the gene matches.

The chain uses TRBV5-1 and TRBJ2-5; 9 bases map to TRBD2. Germline V gene sequence: CDR1 SGHRS, CDR2 YFSETQ. The CDR3 runs 15 residues. After removal of 4 bases from V and 2 bases from J, the junction contained 6 bases not matched to a gene. The CDR3 loop is CASSPPTSGQETQYF. Here the CDR3 DNA reads TGCGCCAGCAGCCCCCCGACTAGCGGACAAGAGACCCAGTACTTC. The complete variable domain, with remaining parts taken from reference TRBV5-1 and TRBJ2-5, reads KAGVTQTPRYLIKTRGQQVTLSCSPISGHRSVSWYQQTPGQGLQFLFEYFSETQRNKGNFPGRFSGRQFSNSRSEMNVSTLELGDSALYLCASSPPTSGQETQYFGPGTRLLVL.

This rearrangement joins TRBV7-2 to TRBJ2-1; D possibly corresponds to TRBD2 (5 bases). Trimming removed 4 bases at V and 5 bases at J, with 9 bases between. Germline loops: CDR1 SGHTA, CDR2 FQGNSA. The CDR3 is made up of 13 amino acids. CDR3 residues: CASSSERNNEQFF. The CDR3 region has the DNA TGTGCCAGCAGCTCGGAGCGGAACAATGAGCAGTTCTTC.

The chain recombines TRBV4-3 with TRBJ1-1, with 9 positions matching TRBD1. CDR1 LGHNA and CDR2 YSLEER come from the germline V gene. This CDR3 has 15 residues. J was trimmed by 0 bases and V by 4 bases; bases with no gene match: 3. In DNA form, the CDR3 reads TGCGCCAGCAGCCTCGGACAGGGGATGAACACTGAAGCTTTCTTT. As protein: CASSLGQGMNTEAFF.

This rearrangement joins TRBV19 to TRBJ1-4, with D possibly TRBD1 on 5 matching bases. This CDR3 has 14 residues. V was trimmed by 6 bases and J by 8 bases, leaving 16 bases between them. The germline CDR1 and CDR2 sequences are LNHDA and SQIVND (reference sequence). CDR3 nucleotides: TGTGCCAGTAGCTGGGACTTAGAGGAGGAAAAACTGTTTTTT. Its translation is CASSWDLEEEKLFF.

The V gene is TRBV7-6, the J gene TRBJ1-5, with 9 positions matching TRBD1. J was trimmed by 6 bases and V by 5 bases; bases with no gene match: 8. The CDR3 runs to 15 residues. Germline lookup yields CDR1 SGHVS and CDR2 FNYEAQ. The CDR3 loop reads CASSRIQGAGQPQHF. The CDR3 bases are TGTGCCAGCAGCCGAATACAGGGGGCCGGTCAGCCCCAGCATTTT. Complete variable domain (other parts from reference TRBV7-6 and TRBJ1-5): GAGVSQSPRYKVTKRGQDVALRCDPISGHVSLYWYRQALGQGPEFLTYFNYEAQQDKSGLPNDRFSAERPEGSISTLTIQRTEQRDSAMYRCASSRIQGAGQPQHFGDGTRLSIL.

This clone has only a few counts. One junction end does not reproduce the germline sequence, and a read error may be involved. The chain links TRBV2 to TRBJ2-1; D is undetermined. The CDR3 sequence is 12 residues long. Germline CDR1 is SNHLY and CDR2 is FYNNEI. The CDR3 loop reads CLISLGPGEQFF. The CDR3 region has the DNA TGCCTAATTAGTTTAGGTCCCGGGGAGCAGTTCTTC.

This rearrangement joins TRBV12-3 or TRBV12-4 to TRBJ1-1; unclear D gene. Trimming pared 6 bases from V and 11 bases from J, leaving 13 bases between. The CDR3 length is 11 residues. The DNA for the CDR3 is TGTGCCAGCAGCCTTGGCCTGAATGCTTTCTTT. Its translation is CASSLGLNAFF.

The chain employs TRBV9 and TRBJ2-3; D is unresolved. The CDR3 has 16 residues. Trimming cost V 4 bases and J 3 bases, with 18 bases left between them. CDR1 and CDR2 (germline): SGDLS, YYNGEE. The CDR3 sequence: CASSYTSVVGTDTQYF. For the CDR3, the DNA is TGTGCCAGCAGCTACACGTCAGTCGTCGGGACAGATACGCAGTATTTT.

The V call is TRBV5-1, the J call TRBJ1-1, with 9 bases aligning to TRBD1. V lost 0 bases to trimming and J lost 7 bases; unmatched junction nucleotides: 10. Germline V gene lookup returns CDR1 SGHRS and CDR2 YFSETQ. This CDR3 spans 16 amino acids. Written as DNA, the CDR3 is TGCGCCAGCAGCTTGGCCGAGAACAGGGGGCCCGGTGAAGCTTTCTTT. Translated: CASSLAENRGPGEAFF.

This chain connects TRBV11-2 to TRBJ2-7, with D perhaps TRBD2 (5 bases). Per the germline V gene, CDR1 is SGHAT and CDR2 is FQNNGV. The CDR3 is 15 residues long. V was pared by 2 bases and J by 4 bases, with 15 bases between. CDR3 sequence (DNA): TGTGCCAGCAGCTTAAACTCGGGAAATCGGTACGAGCAGTACTTC. Protein product: CASSLNSGNRYEQYF. Supplemented by reference TRBV11-2 and TRBJ2-7, the full variable domain reads EAGVAQSPRYKIIEKRQSVAFWCNPISGHATLYWYQQILGQGPKLLIQFQNNGVVDDSQLPKDRFSAERLKGVDSTLKIQPAKLEDSAVYLCASSLNSGNRYEQYFGPGTRLTVT.

The sample holds a few counts of this clone. The chain uses TRBV3-1 (or the pseudogene TRBV3-2) and TRBJ2-7; 16 nucleotides align to TRBD2. The CDR3 extends over 16 amino acids. Losses at the gene ends were 4 bases for V and 4 bases for J; bases not matched to a gene: 4. Looked up from germline, CDR1 is LGHDT and CDR2 is YNNKEL (reference sequence). This CDR3 reads CASSLGTSGGVYEQYF. CDR3 DNA sequence: TGTGCCAGCAGCCTTGGGACTAGCGGGGGGGTTTACGAGCAGTACTTC.

V gene TRBV5-6 combines with J gene TRBJ1-1; 7 bases map to TRBD1. This CDR3 has 16 residues. J lost 4 bases, V lost 5 bases, and 14 bases had no gene match. Germline V CDR1 and CDR2: SGHDT, YYEEEE. CDR3 coding DNA: TGTGCCAGCAGTTATAGACAGGGTGGGGGGACCACTGAAGCTTTCTTT. It is translated as CASSYRQGGGTTEAFF.

The chain couples TRBV5-1 to TRBJ1-2; 9 bases fit TRBD1. Germline V CDR1 and CDR2: SGHRS, YFSETQ. V lost 0 bases and J lost 6; bases outside the gene matches: 6. This CDR3 has 15 amino acids. The CDR3 DNA sequence: TGCGCCAGCAGCTTGGGTACAGGGGGCGGCGATGGCTACACCTTC. Translating it yields CASSLGTGGGDGYTF.

This clone was found a few times. V gene TRBV4-3 combines with J gene TRBJ1-4; TRBD1 is a possible D gene (6 bases). CDR1 and CDR2 (germline): LGHNA, YSLEER. Trimming removed 0 bases at V and 7 bases at J, with 15 bases between. The CDR3 has 16 amino acids. CDR3 residues: CASSQDRLGGSEKLFF. For the CDR3, the DNA is TGCGCCAGCAGCCAAGATCGGTTAGGGGGTAGTGAAAAACTGTTTTTT.

The rearrangement links TRBV5-1 to TRBJ2-5, with D tentatively TRBD1 (5 bases). The CDR3 sequence is 16 residues long. Germline V gene data show CDR1 as SGHRS and CDR2 as YFSETQ. V was pared by 0 bases and J by 0 bases, with 12 bases between. CDR3 amino acids: CASSLAPGSDQETQYF. DNA of the CDR3: TGCGCCAGCAGCTTGGCCCCAGGGTCGGACCAAGAGACCCAGTACTTC.

The CDR3 reads CASSRDREYGYTF. The CDR3 DNA is TGTGCCAGTAGTCGGGACAGGGAGTATGGCTACACCTTC. The V call is TRBV19, the J call TRBJ1-2; TRBD1 aligns across 9 bases. This CDR3 is built from 13 residues. The junction had 3 bases not matched to a gene; V was cut back by 5 bases and J by 5 bases. The germline V gene encodes CDR1 LNHDA and CDR2 SQIVND (reference sequence). The full variable domain, in which reference TRBV19 and TRBJ1-2 provide the parts outside the CDR3, is DGGITQSPKYLFRKEGQNVTLSCEQNLNHDAMYWYRQDPGQGLRLIYYSQIVNDFQKGDIAEGYSVSREKKESFPLTVTSAQKNPTAFYLCASSRDREYGYTFGSGTRLTVV.

Comment on this clone: One end of the junction fails to match germline, which may point to a read error. The chain recombines TRBV15 with TRBJ1-3; tentatively, D is TRBD1 (5 bases). Germline assignment: CDR1 LNHNV and CDR2 YYDKDF (reference sequence). The CDR3 length is 13 residues. In DNA form, the CDR3 reads TGTGCCACCAGCAGAGAAGTCCGGGCAGGGTGGAATTTT. Protein sequence: CATSREVRAGWNF.

J is TRBJ2-7 and V is TRBV5-1; weak D call: TRBD1 (6 bases). Germline values: CDR1 SGHRS, CDR2 YFSETQ. CDR3 length: 15 residues. V shed 3 bases and J shed 3 bases, with 16 bases lying between them. CDR3 in amino acids: CASSSVSGQVYEQYF. CDR3 sequence (DNA): TGCGCCAGCAGCTCGGTTTCGGGACAAGTCTACGAGCAGTACTTC.

This CDR3 reads CASSRQGSYTGELFF. The DNA of the CDR3 is TGCGCCAGCAGCCGACAGGGCAGTTACACCGGGGAGCTGTTTTTT. This rearrangement joins TRBV5-1 to TRBJ2-2; 7 bases fit TRBD1. CDR3 length: 15 amino acids. J was trimmed by 3 bases and V by 4 bases; bases with no gene match: 6. The germline V gene encodes CDR1 SGHRS and CDR2 YFSETQ.

The chain combines TRBV10-3 with TRBJ2-1; perhaps TRBD1 as D (5 bases). The germline V gene encodes CDR1 ENHRY and CDR2 SYGVKD. The V end was cut by 10 bases, the J end by 7 bases, with 20 bases between. CDR3 size: 14 residues. The CDR3 DNA reads TGTGCCACAAACCCCAGGGCCGGTGGTAATGAGCAGTTCTTC. Translated, it gives CATNPRAGGNEQFF.

Concerning this clone: The germline gene is not matched at one end of the junction; a read error may be the cause. The genes are TRBV7-9 and TRBJ1-2; 9 bases are shared with TRBD1. Germline CDR1 SEHNR, CDR2 FQNEAQ (reference sequence). CDR3 length: 15 amino acids. CDR3 region: CASTLGPGQGDGYTF. The CDR3 DNA follows: TGTGCCAGCACCTTAGGTCCGGGACAGGGTGATGGCTACACCTTC.

The chain combines TRBV11-3 with TRBJ1-6; no definite D call. Trimming pared 2 bases from V and 10 bases from J, leaving 9 bases between. From germline, CDR1 is SGHNT and CDR2 YENEEA. CDR3 length: 13 amino acids. The CDR3 region is CASSLYGGSPLHF. The CDR3 region has the DNA TGTGCCAGCAGCTTATATGGAGGATCACCCCTCCACTTT.